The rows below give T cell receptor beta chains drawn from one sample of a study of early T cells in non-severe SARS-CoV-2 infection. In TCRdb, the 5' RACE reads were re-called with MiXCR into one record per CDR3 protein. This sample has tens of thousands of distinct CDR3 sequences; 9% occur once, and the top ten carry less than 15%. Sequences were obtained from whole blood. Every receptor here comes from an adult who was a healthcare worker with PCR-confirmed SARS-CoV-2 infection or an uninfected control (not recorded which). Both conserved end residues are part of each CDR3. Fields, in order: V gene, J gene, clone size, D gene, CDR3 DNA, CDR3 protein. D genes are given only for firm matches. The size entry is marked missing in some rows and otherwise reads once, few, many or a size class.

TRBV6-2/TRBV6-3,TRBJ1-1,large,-,TGTGCCAGCAGGAACAGGGTGTGGAACACTGAAGCTTTCTTT,CASRNRVWNTEAFF
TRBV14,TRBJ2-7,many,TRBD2,TGTGCCAGCAGCCCCGGCGGGGGGATGGCCGGCGAGCAGTACTTC,CASSPGGGMAGEQYF
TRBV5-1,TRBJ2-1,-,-,TGCGCCAGCAGCTTGGGACAGGCAAATGAGCAGTTCTTC,CASSLGQANEQFF
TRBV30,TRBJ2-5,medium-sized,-,TGTGCCTGGAGTCGGGGGTTCCAAGAGACCCAGTACTTC,CAWSRGFQETQYF
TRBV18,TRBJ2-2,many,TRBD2,TGTGCCAGCTCACGGACTAGCGGGGGCACGACCGGGGAGCTGTTTTTT,CASSRTSGGTTGELFF
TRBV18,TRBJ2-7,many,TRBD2,TGTGCCAGCTCCCCGGGAGGTTTGCTCCCCGAGCAGTACTTC,CASSPGGLLPEQYF
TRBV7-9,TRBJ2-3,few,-,TGTGCCAGCAGCTTGATATCTTCAGATACGCAGTATTTT,CASSLISSDTQYF
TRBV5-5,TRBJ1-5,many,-,TGTGCCAGCAGCTTGTCCCCCGGGGCCCACAATCAGCCCCAGCATTTT,CASSLSPGAHNQPQHF
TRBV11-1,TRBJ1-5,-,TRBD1,TGTGCCAGCAGCCGAGGACAGGGAGGGAGCAATCAGCCCCAGCATTTT,CASSRGQGGSNQPQHF
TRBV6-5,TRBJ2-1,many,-,TGTGCCAGCAAACCGGGATTTTCGATCGATGAGCAGTTCTTC,CASKPGFSIDEQFF
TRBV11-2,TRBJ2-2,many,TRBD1,TGTGCCAGCAGCCGGGACAGAGACACCGGGGAGCTGTTTTTT,CASSRDRDTGELFF
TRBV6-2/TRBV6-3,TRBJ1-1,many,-,TGTGCCAGCAGTTACTCGGTCTTCGAAGCTTTCTTT,CASSYSVFEAFF
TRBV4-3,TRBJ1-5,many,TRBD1,TGCGCCAGCAGCCAGACAGGGGGCTATCAGCCCCAGCATTTT,CASSQTGGYQPQHF
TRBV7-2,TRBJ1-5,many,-,TGTGCCAGCAGCCCCTCCCCCAGAAGCAATCAGCCCCAGCATTTT,CASSPSPRSNQPQHF
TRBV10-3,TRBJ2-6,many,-,TGTGCCATCAGTAGGGAGTCCGGCGGCTCTGGGGCCAACGTCCTGACTTTC,CAISRESGGSGANVLTF
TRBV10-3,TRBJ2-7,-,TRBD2,TGTGCCATCAGTGTATCTAGCGGGGGGACGAGCTCCTACGAGCAGTACTTC,CAISVSSGGTSSYEQYF
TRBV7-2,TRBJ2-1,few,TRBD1,TGTGCCAGCACCCGGGACAGGAGGTACAATGAGCAGTTCTTC,CASTRDRRYNEQFF
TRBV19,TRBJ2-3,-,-,TGTGCCAGCAGGGGTAGGAGCACAGATACGCAGTATTTT,CASRGRSTDTQYF
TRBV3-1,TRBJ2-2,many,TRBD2,TGTGCCAGCAGCCATCCCCCGGGCGGGAGGAACACCGGGGAGCTGTTTTTT,CASSHPPGGRNTGELFF
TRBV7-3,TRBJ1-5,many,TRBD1,TGTGCCAGCAGCTTAGGGCGGACAGGTCCCCAGCATTTT,CASSLGRTGPQHF
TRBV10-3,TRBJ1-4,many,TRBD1,TGTGCCATCAGTGTAATTGGGACAGGGGGCCTGGCAACTAATGAAAAACTGTTTTTT,CAISVIGTGGLATNEKLFF
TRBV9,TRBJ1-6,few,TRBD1,TGTGCCAGCAGCGCCGGGACAGGGTCTTATTCACCCCTCCACTTT,CASSAGTGSYSPLHF
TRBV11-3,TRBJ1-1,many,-,TGTGCCAGCAGCCATTTTACGAACACTGAAGCTTTCTTT,CASSHFTNTEAFF
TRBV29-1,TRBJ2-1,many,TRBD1,TGCAGCGTTGAAGATCGGGACAGGGGAGGCAATGAGCAGTTCTTC,CSVEDRDRGGNEQFF
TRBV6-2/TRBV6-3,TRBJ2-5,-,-,TGTGCCAGCAGTTACAATACGGAGACTTCCCAAGAGACCCAGTACTTC,CASSYNTETSQETQYF
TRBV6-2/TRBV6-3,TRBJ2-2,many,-,TGTGCCAGCAGCCTAAACAGGGCCGCCGGGGAGCTGTTTTTT,CASSLNRAAGELFF
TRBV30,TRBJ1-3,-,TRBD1,TGTGCCTGGAGTCGGGACAGGGCCTCTGGAAACACCATATATTTT,CAWSRDRASGNTIYF
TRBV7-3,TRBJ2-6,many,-,TGTGCCAGCAGCTCAGGGGTACTATCTGGTGGGGCCAACGTCCTGACTTTC,CASSSGVLSGGANVLTF
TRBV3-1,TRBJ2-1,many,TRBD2,TGTGCCAGCAGCCAAAAGATTCGCGGGGGGGCCGCCTCCTACAATGAGCAGTTCTTC,CASSQKIRGGAASYNEQFF
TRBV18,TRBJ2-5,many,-,TGTGCCAGCTCACCATCGGCGGTACAAGAGACCCAGTACTTC,CASSPSAVQETQYF
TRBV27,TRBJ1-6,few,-,TGTGCCAGCAGTTTGCAGGGACAATATAATTCACCCCTCCACTTT,CASSLQGQYNSPLHF
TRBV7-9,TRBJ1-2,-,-,TGTGCCAGCAGCTACAGAGCCTATGGCTACACCTTC,CASSYRAYGYTF
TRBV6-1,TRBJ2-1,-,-,TGTGCCAGCAACCCGGGTCAACTCTCCAGGCCCAATGAGCAGTTCTTC,CASNPGQLSRPNEQFF
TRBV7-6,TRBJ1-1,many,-,TGTGCCAGCAGCTTGGACAGGAACACTGAAGCTTTCTTT,CASSLDRNTEAFF
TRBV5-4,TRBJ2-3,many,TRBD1,TGTGCCAGCAGCTTGACAGGGGCCACAGATACGCAGTATTTT,CASSLTGATDTQYF
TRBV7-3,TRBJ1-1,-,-,TGTGCCAGCAGACGGACAGCCCAACTAAACACTGAAGCTTTCTTT,CASRRTAQLNTEAFF
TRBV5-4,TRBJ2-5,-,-,TGTGCCAGCAGCTTGGAGCCGGGTAGCCAAGAGACCCAGTACTTC,CASSLEPGSQETQYF